The sequence of this TCR beta chain was determined in a study of T cells after yellow fever vaccination. V lost 4 bases, J lost 0 bases, and 19 bases lay in between. From germline, CDR1 is LGHNA and CDR2 YSLEER. The CDR3 covers 19 residues. TCRdb itself ran the 5' RACE reads through MiXCR, one entry per CDR3 protein. The sample carries some 100,000 distinct CDR3 sequences, 8% to 10% recorded once. This sequence was found in a young man who received the YFV17D yellow fever vaccine. The chain uses TRBV4-3 and TRBJ1-6, with unresolved D. This specimen was CD8+ T cells not binding an NS4B(214-222) dextramer, sorted from PBMCs, taken more than 13 days after the first yellow fever vaccination. Here the CDR3 reads CASSRLAQRESSYNSPLHF. CDR3 in DNA: TGCGCCAGCAGCCGCTTGGCCCAGAGAGAGAGCTCCTATAATTCACCCCTCCACTTT.